This entry features one T cell receptor beta chain sequence. It has no known antigen specificity. Per-base qualities were not stored, and no clone one base away is much larger. The sample originates from a study of T-cell reconstitution after alpha-beta-depleted transplantation in children (dated by TCRdb to the mid-2010s). With respect to the entire study: Using TCR repertoire profiling, the study quantitatively followed how T-cell immune reconstitution unfolded in children after TCRalphabeta/CD19-depleted allogeneic hematopoietic cell transplantation. Overall results and qualifications from the work: The apparently early recovery of alphabetaT-cell counts about two months after transplant reportedly depended on only several hundred rapidly expanded clones that came from non-depleted graft cells. Over subsequent months, a decline in hyperexpanded clone frequencies was noted, and after one year, T-cell counts and TCRbeta diversity were mostly ascribed to newly produced T cells. In some patients, the high TCRbeta diversity seen at day 60 was put down to recipient T cells and intrathymic progenitors that had survived conditioning.

The library was made by PCR. Instrument used: Illumina HiSeq 2500. TCR library preparation used molecular barcoding, with unique molecular identifiers applied to normalize quantification of the TCRbeta repertoire. The raw public data were reprocessed by TCRdb itself: fastp quality trimming at Q25, MiXCR clonotype calling, in-frame beta chains only. Rows merge per CDR3 protein into single entries with the most common DNA and genes. Here the sample has more than 400,000 distinct CDR3 sequences; over 9.5% occur a single time. In total, the top ten clones hold about 15% of the sample. Trimming accounts for 8 bases at V and 6 bases at J, while the number of junction bases matched to no gene is 11. The CDR3 measures 15 amino acids from cysteine to phenylalanine. Only the CDR3 part of the read is kept: 45 bases, read in frame from the first base. This specimen's treatment or condition label, per the study, means: allogeneic hematopoietic cell transplantation with graft depleted of TCRalphabeta T cells and CD19 B cells. The children who served as transplant recipients had been given grafts of TCRalphabeta/CD19-depleted allogeneic hematopoietic cells.

This receptor chain uses TRBV12-3 or TRBV12-4 and TRBJ1-1, with 11 bases matching TRBD1. The sequence was obtained from a female patient aged 2-9 years who had a stem cell transplant for aplastic anemia, so the T cells may come from the graft donor. The sequencing used PBMCs, mostly from graft donor cells, collected 180 days after TCRalphabeta/CD19-depleted stem cell transplant. The base sequence is TGTGCCAGCGTATCCGGACAGGGGGCAAGGGCTGAAGCTTTCTTT. The encoded protein is CASVSGQGARAEAFF.